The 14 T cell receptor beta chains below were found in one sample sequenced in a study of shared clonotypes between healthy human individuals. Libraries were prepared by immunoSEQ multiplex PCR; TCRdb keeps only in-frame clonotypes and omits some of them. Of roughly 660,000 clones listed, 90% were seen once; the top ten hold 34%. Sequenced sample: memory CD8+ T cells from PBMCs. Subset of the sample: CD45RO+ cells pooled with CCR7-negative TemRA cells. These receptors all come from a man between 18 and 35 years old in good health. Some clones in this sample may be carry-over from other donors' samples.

CDR3 loop: CASSLTLEQFF. The CDR3 DNA follows: TGTGCCAGCAGCTTAACGCTTGAGCAGTTCTTC. V gene TRBV7-9 combines with J gene TRBJ2-1; D uncertain. The CDR3 sequence is 11 residues long. The germline CDR1 and CDR2 sequences are SEHNR and FQNEAQ (reference sequence). V gave up 2 bases and J gave up 9 bases, with 5 bases separating them. Based on the CDR3 plus reference TRBV7-9 and TRBJ2-1, the full variable domain is DTGVSQNPRHKITKRGQNVTFRCDPISEHNRLYWYRQTLGQGPEFLTYFQNEAQLEKSRLLSDRFSAERPKGSFSTLEIQRTEQGDSAMYLCASSLTLEQFFGPGTRLTVL.

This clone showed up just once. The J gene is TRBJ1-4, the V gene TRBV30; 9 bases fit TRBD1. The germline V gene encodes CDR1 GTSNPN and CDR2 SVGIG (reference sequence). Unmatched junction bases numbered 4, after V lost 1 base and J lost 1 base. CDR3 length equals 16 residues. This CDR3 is CAWSGRTGETNEKLFF. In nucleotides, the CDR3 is TGTGCCTGGAGTGGCAGGACAGGGGAAACTAATGAAAAACTGTTTTTT.

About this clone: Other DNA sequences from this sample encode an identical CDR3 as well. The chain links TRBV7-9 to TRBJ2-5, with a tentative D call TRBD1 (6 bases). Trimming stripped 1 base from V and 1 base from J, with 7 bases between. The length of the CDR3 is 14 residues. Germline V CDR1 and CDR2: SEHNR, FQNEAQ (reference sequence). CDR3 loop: CASSLVTGQETQYF. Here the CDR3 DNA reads TGTGCCAGCAGCTTAGTGACAGGCCAAGAGACCCAGTACTTC. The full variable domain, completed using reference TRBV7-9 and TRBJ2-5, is DTGVSQNPRHKITKRGQNVTFRCDPISEHNRLYWYRQTLGQGPEFLTYFQNEAQLEKSRLLSDRFSAERPKGSFSTLEIQRTEQGDSAMYLCASSLVTGQETQYFGPGTRLLVL.

CDR3 loop: CASSYRTGTQDSSYEQYF. DNA of the CDR3: TGTGCCAGCAGTTACAGAACCGGGACACAGGATAGCTCCTACGAGCAGTACTTC. This chain uses TRBV2 with TRBJ2-7; tentative D call: TRBD1 (6 bases). The CDR3 length is 18 residues. V was clipped by 5 bases and J by 0 bases, with 23 bases between them. Germline V CDR1 and CDR2: SNHLY, FYNNEI.

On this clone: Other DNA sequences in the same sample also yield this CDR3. CDR3 DNA: TGTGCCAGCAGCCCTCTAGCGGGGAGCACAGATACGCAGTATTTT. It yields the protein CASSPLAGSTDTQYF. The chain combines TRBV7-3 with TRBJ2-3, with 9 bases that match TRBD2. Trimming removed 5 bases from V and 0 bases from J; junction bases left unmatched: 3. CDR3 length: 15 amino acids. Germline CDR1 SGHTA, CDR2 FQGTGA.

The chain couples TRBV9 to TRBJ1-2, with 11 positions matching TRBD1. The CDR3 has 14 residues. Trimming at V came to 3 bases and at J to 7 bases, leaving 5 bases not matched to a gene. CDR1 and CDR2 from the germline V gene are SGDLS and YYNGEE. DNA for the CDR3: TGTGCCAGCAGCGCGGGACAGGGGGTCCTTGGCTACACCTTC. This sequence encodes CASSAGQGVLGYTF.

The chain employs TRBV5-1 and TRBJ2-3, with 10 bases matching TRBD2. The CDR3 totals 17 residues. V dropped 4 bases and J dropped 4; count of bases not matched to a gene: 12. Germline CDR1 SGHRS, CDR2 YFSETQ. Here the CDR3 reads CASSERNLAGVADTQYF. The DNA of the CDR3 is TGCGCCAGCAGCGAACGAAATCTAGCGGGAGTCGCAGATACGCAGTATTTT.

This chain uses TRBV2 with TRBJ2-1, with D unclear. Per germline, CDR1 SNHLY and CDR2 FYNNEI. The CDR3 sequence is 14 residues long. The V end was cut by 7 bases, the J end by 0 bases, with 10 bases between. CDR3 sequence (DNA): TGTGCCAGCACAGGAGAGAGCTCCTACAATGAGCAGTTCTTC. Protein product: CASTGESSYNEQFF.

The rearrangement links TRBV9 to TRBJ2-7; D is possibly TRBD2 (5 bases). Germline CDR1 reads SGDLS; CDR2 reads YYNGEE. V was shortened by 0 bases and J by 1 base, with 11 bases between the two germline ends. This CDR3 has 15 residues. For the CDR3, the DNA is TGTGCCAGCAGCGTAGGTGGGAGTAGGTCCTACGAGCAGTACTTC. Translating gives CASSVGGSRSYEQYF. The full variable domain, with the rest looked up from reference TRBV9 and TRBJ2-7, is DSGVTQTPKHLITATGQRVTLRCSPRSGDLSVYWYQQSLDQGLQFLIQYYNGEERAKGNILERFSAQQFPDLHSELNLSSLELGDSALYFCASSVGGSRSYEQYFGPGTRLTVT.

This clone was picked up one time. In nucleotides, the CDR3 is TGTGCCAGCGCCTCGGGAACCCTTCGGGGCAATCAGCCCCAGCATTTT. This sequence encodes CASASGTLRGNQPQHF. This chain uses TRBV6-6 with TRBJ1-5; D call uncertain. Trimming took off 8 bases at V and 2 bases at J, with 19 bases between the two ends. The CDR3 has 16 residues. Per germline, CDR1 MNHNY and CDR2 SVGAGI (reference sequence).

CDR3 bases: TGTGCCAGTAGTATACGAGCCAGGATGAACACTGAAGCTTTCTTT. It codes for CASSIRARMNTEAFF. This chain joins TRBV19 and TRBJ1-1; no reliable D call. CDR3 length: 15 amino acids. Germline-derived CDR1 and CDR2 are LNHDA and SQIVND (reference sequence). Trimming shortened V by 2 bases and J by 0 bases, and 10 bases separated the two germline ends.

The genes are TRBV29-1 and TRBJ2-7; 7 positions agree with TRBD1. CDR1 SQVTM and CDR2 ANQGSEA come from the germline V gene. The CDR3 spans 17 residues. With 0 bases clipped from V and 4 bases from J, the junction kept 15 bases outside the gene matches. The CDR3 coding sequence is TGCAGCGTTGAAGATCTCGGGGCCGGGACAGCGGCATACGAGCAGTACTTC. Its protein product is CSVEDLGAGTAAYEQYF.

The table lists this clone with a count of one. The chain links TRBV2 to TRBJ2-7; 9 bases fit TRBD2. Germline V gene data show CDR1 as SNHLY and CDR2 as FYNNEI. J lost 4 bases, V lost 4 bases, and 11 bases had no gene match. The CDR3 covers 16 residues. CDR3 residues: CASSASSGTVRYEQYF. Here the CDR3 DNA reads TGTGCCAGCAGTGCGTCTAGCGGGACCGTTAGATACGAGCAGTACTTC.

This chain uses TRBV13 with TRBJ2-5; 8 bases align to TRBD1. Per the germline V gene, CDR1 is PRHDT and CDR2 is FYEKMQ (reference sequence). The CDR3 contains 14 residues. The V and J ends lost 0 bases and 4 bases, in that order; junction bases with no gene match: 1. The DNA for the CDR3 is TGTGCCAGCAGCTTAGGCAGGGGGCTAGAGACCCAGTACTTC. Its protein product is CASSLGRGLETQYF.